This is a list of T cell receptor beta chains from one sample in a study of T cell responses to AZD1222 COVID-19 vaccine. Sequencing was performed with immunoSEQ multiplex PCR; in TCRdb, only in-frame clones are kept and a portion is missing. The sample has over 60,000 clones, 79% seen once. The sequenced sample was peripheral blood, obtained on day 0 of MenACWY control vaccination. These receptor sequences come from an adult in good health. Each CDR3 is given with its conserved first and last residue. A D gene is named only where the DNA matches it firmly. The size of a clone is reported for some rows only, either as once, few or many, or as a class for expanded clones.

TRBV6-5	-	TRBJ1-5	-	TGTGCCACCCAACCTCGACGGCCAGATCAGCCCCAGCATTTT	CATQPRRPDQPQHF
TRBV28	-	TRBJ2-5	TRBD1	TGTGCCAGCAGAACGACAGGGATGGAGACCCAGTACTTC	CASRTTGMETQYF
TRBV5-5	-	TRBJ1-5	-	TGTGCCAGCAGCCTGGGGGGCGGCAATCAGCCCCAGCATTTT	CASSLGGGNQPQHF
TRBV10-2	once	TRBJ2-2	-	TGCGCCAGCAGTGAGAGAGGGGGGAACGGGGAGCTGTTTTTT	CASSERGGNGELFF
TRBV9	-	TRBJ1-2	TRBD1	TGTGCCAGCAGCGTAGATACAGGGGCGGACTATGGCTACACCTTC	CASSVDTGADYGYTF
TRBV23-1	few	TRBJ2-1	-	TGCGCCAGCAGTCAACGAAGGACCAGGGGGAGGGGAGCAACATATCGTGTGGGTGAGCAGTTCTTC	CASSQRRTRGRGATYRVGEQFF
TRBV9	-	TRBJ2-3	TRBD2	TGTGCCAGCAGCGTCAGTTCTAGCGGGGGAACAGATACGCAGTATTTT	CASSVSSSGGTDTQYF
TRBV10-2	few	TRBJ2-2	-	TGCGCCAGCAGGGAGGTGGGGGCCGGGGAGCTGTTTTTT	CASREVGAGELFF
TRBV7-2	-	TRBJ2-2	-	TGTGCCAGCAGCTTAGGGCTGAACACCGGGGAGCTGTTTTTT	CASSLGLNTGELFF
TRBV28	once	TRBJ2-3	TRBD2	TGTGCCAGCAACTCCGGGGTAAGGGGCGGGAGTGCAGATACGCAGTATTTT	CASNSGVRGGSADTQYF
TRBV28	-	TRBJ1-1	-	TGTGCCAGCAGTTCGCACATGAACACTGAAGCTTTCTTT	CASSSHMNTEAFF
TRBV30	-	TRBJ1-2	-	TGTGCCTGGAGTGTATTGGACTTCTATGGCTACACCTTC	CAWSVLDFYGYTF
TRBV19	-	TRBJ2-7	TRBD2	TGTGCCAGTACCCCCGGGAGGGAACCCTACGAGCAGTACTTC	CASTPGREPYEQYF
TRBV11-1	-	TRBJ1-1	-	TGTGCCAGCAGCTCAGACAGGACGAACACTGAAGCTTTCTTT	CASSSDRTNTEAFF
TRBV20-1	-	TRBJ1-1	-	TGCAGTGCACAAAAGAACACTGAAGCTTTCTTT	CSAQKNTEAFF
TRBV7-2	-	TRBJ1-3	-	TGTGCCAGCAGCTTAGAGGTCCAGGCCTCTGGAAACACCATATATTTT	CASSLEVQASGNTIYF
TRBV10-3	-	TRBJ2-1	-	TGTGCCATCAGTGAGTCGCTAAGCTCCTACAATGAGCAGTTCTTC	CAISESLSSYNEQFF
TRBV9	few	TRBJ1-1	-	TGTGCCAGCAGTCCGGGACCCCAACTGGATGCTGAAGCTTTCTTT	CASSPGPQLDAEAFF